Described below is a single TCR beta chain sequence and its context. What it recognizes is unknown. The sample belongs to a study of shared clonotypes between healthy human individuals. Study-level results: Clonotypes shared by all four donors outscored non-shared clonotypes in generation probability. The study generally estimated greater richness for naive than memory subsets.

The V end lost 3 bases, the J end lost 1 base, and 14 bases lay between the germline ends. CDR3 length equals 16 residues. Germline CDR1 and CDR2: SGDLS and YYNGEE. Clones were read by immunoSEQ multiplex PCR, and TCRdb kept only the in-frame ones, dropping some. The sample lists about 2.1 million clones, roughly 91% occurring once. CD45RO-negative cells were positively selected for CCR7, leaving out terminally differentiated effector memory CD45RA+ cells. The rearrangement uses TRBV9 and TRBJ2-1; no firm D call. Sequencing input: naive CD8+ T cells from PBMCs. The source is a young man in good health. Some clones in this sample may be carry-over from other donors' samples. CDR3 amino acids: CASSGAARPSYNEQFF. The CDR3 nucleotides are TGTGCCAGCAGCGGTGCAGCGCGACCTTCCTACAATGAGCAGTTCTTC.